One and the same sample provided the 18 T cell receptor beta chains below, sequenced in a study of cytotoxic CD8 clonotypes in ibrutinib-treated CLL. Measured with immunoSEQ multiplex PCR; TCRdb has only the in-frame clones, and not every one. The sample comprises roughly 180,000 clones, about 72% of which are singletons, and roughly 13% rests with the top ten. This sample comprised PBMCs, obtained after 24 months of ibrutinib treatment. These receptors were collected from a human donor with chronic lymphocytic leukemia.

The rearrangement links TRBV9 to TRBJ2-1; tentatively, D is TRBD1 (6 bases). The V gene lost 0 bases and the J gene lost 9 bases, with 16 bases spanning the gap. The CDR3 contains 15 residues. Germline V lookup: CDR1 SGDLS, CDR2 YYNGEE. DNA for the CDR3: TGTGCCAGCAGCGTAGGGGGCAGGGGTTCGGGTGAGCAGTTCTTC. Encoded protein: CASSVGGRGSGEQFF.

This CDR3 reads CASSFLYRTEAFF. In DNA form, the CDR3 reads TGTGCCAGCAGTTTTCTTTATCGGACTGAAGCTTTCTTT. The chain recombines TRBV28 with TRBJ1-1; no firm D call. V lost 3 bases and J lost 5, with 10 bases in between. The CDR3 extends over 13 amino acids. Germline V gene data show CDR1 as MDHEN and CDR2 as SYDVKM.

This sequence joins TRBV30 and TRBJ1-4, with TRBD1 matching over 7 bases. Germline CDR1 is GTSNPN and CDR2 is SVGIG (reference sequence). The CDR3 sequence is 16 residues long. J was trimmed by 8 bases and V by 2 bases; bases with no gene match: 14. The CDR3 nucleotides are TGTGCCTGGAGTCCCAGATGGGGGACAGTCGGGGAAAAACTGTTTTTT. Translated, it gives CAWSPRWGTVGEKLFF.

This chain uses TRBV6-6 with TRBJ2-2; D is unclear. The CDR3 totals 11 residues. Germline-derived CDR1 and CDR2 are MNHNY and SVGAGI (reference sequence). The V and J ends lost 9 bases and 1 base respectively, with 3 bases between them. This CDR3 is CASRNTGELFF. DNA of the CDR3: TGTGCCAGTCGGAACACCGGGGAGCTGTTTTTT.

The chain links TRBV11-3 to TRBJ2-7; D perhaps matches TRBD1 (5 bases). Looked up from germline, CDR1 is SGHNT and CDR2 is YENEEA. CDR3 length: 12 amino acids. V lost 3 bases and J 3 bases, leaving 6 bases between the germline ends. This CDR3 is CASSFDSYEQYF. The CDR3 DNA reads TGTGCCAGCAGCTTTGACAGCTACGAGCAGTACTTC.

The chain employs TRBV7-3 and TRBJ2-1, with D perhaps TRBD2 (6 bases). V was shortened by 4 bases and J by 6 bases, with 16 bases between the two germline ends. The CDR3 runs 15 residues. CDR1 and CDR2 (germline): SGHTA, FQGTGA. For the CDR3, the DNA is TGTGCCAGCAGCTCATCCGGGACTCCAGGCAATGAGCAGTTCTTC. It is translated as CASSSSGTPGNEQFF. The full variable domain, rest sourced from reference TRBV7-3 and TRBJ2-1, is GAGVSQTPSNKVTEKGKYVELRCDPISGHTALYWYRQSLGQGPEFLIYFQGTGAADDSGLPNDRFFAVRPEGSVSTLKIQRTERGDSAVYLCASSSSGTPGNEQFFGPGTRLTVL.

The J gene is TRBJ1-2, the V gene TRBV15, with 8 positions matching TRBD1. The CDR3 contains 16 residues. Germline V gene sequence: CDR1 LNHNV, CDR2 YYDKDF (reference sequence). V was clipped by 3 bases and J by 0 bases; unmatched bases: 6. The CDR3 loop reads CATSRISRGPNYGYTF. The CDR3 DNA is TGTGCCACCAGCAGGATAAGCAGGGGGCCTAACTATGGCTACACCTTC.

The gene calls are TRBV5-1 and TRBJ2-1; TRBD2 might be the D (6 bases). Germline V gene data show CDR1 as SGHRS and CDR2 as YFSETQ. Trimming took off 1 base at V and 8 bases at J, with 16 bases between the two ends. The CDR3 has 15 amino acids. The CDR3 DNA follows: TGCGCCAGCAGCTTGAATTCCCCGGGAGCGGATGAGCAGTTCTTC. Translation gives CASSLNSPGADEQFF. Complete variable domain (other parts from reference TRBV5-1 and TRBJ2-1): KAGVTQTPRYLIKTRGQQVTLSCSPISGHRSVSWYQQTPGQGLQFLFEYFSETQRNKGNFPGRFSGRQFSNSRSEMNVSTLELGDSALYLCASSLNSPGADEQFFGPGTRLTVL.

The chain recombines TRBV28 with TRBJ1-2, with TRBD1 as a possible D gene (6 bases). Looked up from germline, CDR1 is MDHEN and CDR2 is SYDVKM. The CDR3 consists of 15 residues. Deletions cut 6 bases from V and 2 bases from J, with 16 bases between. The CDR3 is CASSSPGGSNYGYTF. Written as DNA, the CDR3 is TGTGCCAGCAGCTCCCCCGGGGGCTCCAACTATGGCTACACCTTC.

The chain combines TRBV7-2 with TRBJ2-7, with 9 bases fitting TRBD2. From germline, CDR1 is SGHTA and CDR2 FQGNSA. The J segment lost 6 bases and the V segment lost 5 bases, leaving 14 bases of the junction unmatched. The CDR3 spans 16 residues. The CDR3 spells CASSPLSGSTMGEQYF. The CDR3 DNA reads TGTGCCAGCAGCCCCCTTAGCGGGAGTACTATGGGCGAGCAGTACTTC.

The chain couples TRBV11-2 to TRBJ2-1, with a tentative D call TRBD2 (7 bases). The CDR3 spans 15 residues. The ends were cut back, 2 bases at V and 10 bases at J, with 18 bases in the middle. The germline V gene encodes CDR1 SGHAT and CDR2 FQNNGV. The CDR3 is CASSLRGGPEAEQFF. CDR3 nucleotide sequence: TGTGCCAGCAGCTTAAGGGGGGGACCCGAGGCCGAGCAGTTCTTC.

V is TRBV10-3 and J is TRBJ2-2; D perhaps matches TRBD1 (5 bases). V was cut by 4 bases and J by 3 bases, with 15 bases left in between. The germline V gene has CDR1 ENHRY and CDR2 SYGVKD. The CDR3 has 16 amino acids. The CDR3 sequence: CAISVDKLGYTGELFF. The CDR3 DNA follows: TGTGCCATCAGTGTGGACAAATTAGGGTACACCGGGGAGCTGTTTTTT.

The chain carries TRBV4-3 and TRBJ2-2; D not resolved. CDR1 and CDR2 (germline): LGHNA, YSLEER. With 3 bases removed from V and 1 base from J, the gap between germline ends came to 15 bases. CDR3 size: 17 residues. For the CDR3, the DNA is TGCGCCAGCAGCCAGGGCACCACGATCATGAACACCGGGGAGCTGTTTTTT. Its protein is CASSQGTTIMNTGELFF.

V usage is TRBV27 and J usage is TRBJ2-3, with D possibly being TRBD1 (5 bases). Germline loops: CDR1 MNHEY, CDR2 SMNVEV (reference sequence). The V gene lost 11 bases and the J gene lost 3 bases, with 15 bases spanning the gap. The CDR3 is 13 amino acids. CDR3 DNA sequence: TGTGCCGTCGGCAGGGTGGGAACAGATACGCAGTATTTT. Translated: CAVGRVGTDTQYF.

The V call is TRBV30, the J call TRBJ1-2; no clear D. V gave up 0 bases and J gave up 2 bases, with 4 bases separating them. There are 12 residues in the CDR3. CDR1 and CDR2 (germline): GTSNPN, SVGIG (reference sequence). CDR3 protein: CAWSVVNYGYTF. The DNA for the CDR3 is TGTGCCTGGAGTGTGGTCAACTATGGCTACACCTTC. The full variable domain, completed using reference TRBV30 and TRBJ1-2, is SQTIHQWPATLVQPVGSPLSLECTVEGTSNPNLYWYRQAAGRGLQLLFYSVGIGQISSEVPQNLSASRPQDRQFILSSKKLLLSDSGFYLCAWSVVNYGYTFGSGTRLTVV.

J is TRBJ2-3 and V is TRBV7-2; 10 nucleotides match TRBD2. Germline V gives CDR1 SGHTA, CDR2 FQGNSA. V shed 5 bases, J shed 4 bases, and the junction held 9 bases outside the gene matches. CDR3 length: 16 residues. CDR3 sequence: CASSSSLAGAPDTQYF. The DNA for the CDR3 is TGTGCCAGCAGCAGCAGCCTAGCGGGAGCCCCAGATACGCAGTATTTT.

This clone was picked up one time. V usage is TRBV18 and J usage is TRBJ2-1, with 9 bases aligning to TRBD2. Trimming took 3 bases from V and 0 from J; bases not matched to a gene: 3. Germline V gene data show CDR1 as KGHSH and CDR2 as LQKENI. The CDR3 spans 16 residues. The CDR3, as DNA: TGTGCCAGCTCACCGTTTAGCGGGAGCTCCTACAATGAGCAGTTCTTC. This codes for CASSPFSGSSYNEQFF.

The rearrangement joins TRBV4-3 to TRBJ2-4; 9 bases are a match to TRBD2. Trimming took 2 bases from V and 6 from J; bases not matched to a gene: 5. This CDR3 has 15 amino acids. Germline CDR1 reads LGHNA; CDR2 reads YSLEER. The chain's CDR3 is CASSQSGTSSNIQYF. The CDR3, as DNA: TGCGCCAGCAGCCAATCCGGGACTAGCTCAAACATTCAGTACTTC.